This TCR beta chain emerged from a study of PD-1 blockade in classical Hodgkin lymphoma. Study at large: Nivolumab 3 mg/kg was given intravenously every 2 weeks. Study-wide results and caveats: Compared with healthy donors, newly diagnosed patients reportedly showed lower baseline TCR diversity. For complete responders, baseline diversity was comparable to that of newly diagnosed patients.

Every patient relapsed after autologous stem cell transplantation, and brentuximab vedotin exposure varied. Classification of best responses gave complete response, partial response or progressive disease. The V gene's germline CDR1 is SGDLS and CDR2 YYNGEE. The ends were cut back, 6 bases at V and 2 bases at J, with 12 bases in the middle. This CDR3 is built from 14 residues. Using immunoSEQ multiplex PCR, the repertoire was profiled, and TCRdb retains in-frame clones only, with some absent. The data hold fewer than 15,000 clones, with 85% to 90% observed a single time. Points on this clone: Its specificity is not known.

The clonotype comes from a human donor with classical Hodgkin lymphoma. This rearrangement joins TRBV9 to TRBJ1-3; D possibly corresponds to TRBD1 (5 bases). Material: peripheral blood mononuclear cells (PBMCs), obtained at baseline. CDR3 protein: CASTQGDAGNTIYF. The CDR3 nucleotides read TGTGCCAGCACCCAAGGGGATGCTGGAAACACCATATATTTT.